This entry lists 24 T cell receptor beta chains sequenced from one sample in a study of cytomegalovirus exposure and HLA in healthy donors. PCR employed 60 Vbeta and 13 Jbeta primers. Profiling relied on immunoSEQ multiplex PCR, and the TCRdb table lists in-frame clones only, not all of them. This table has roughly 190,000 clones, approximately 84% appearing once. The sequenced sample was PBMCs. The receptors stem from a woman aged 45 to 65 in good health and CMV-seropositive.

The rearrangement uses TRBV29-1 and TRBJ2-7; a weak D match, TRBD1 (5 bases). The V end was cut by 7 bases, the J end by 0 bases, with 13 bases between. This CDR3 has 13 amino acids. The germline gives CDR1 SQVTM, CDR2 ANQGSEA. The CDR3 region has the DNA TGCAGCGCCAAACAGGATAGCTCCTACGAGCAGTACTTC. Translated, it gives CSAKQDSSYEQYF.

The V and J genes are TRBV19 and TRBJ2-5; 7 bases fit TRBD1. CDR3 length: 13 residues. The junction had 6 bases not matched to a gene; V was cut back by 10 bases and J by 1 base. Germline V gene data show CDR1 as LNHDA and CDR2 as SQIVND (reference sequence). The CDR3 DNA reads TGTGCCACCCGTGGGACAGCCCAAGAGACCCAGTACTTC. This codes for CATRGTAQETQYF.

Here the CDR3 DNA reads TGTGCCAGCGAGGGACTAGCAAATGAGCAGTTCTTC. Protein product: CASEGLANEQFF. The rearrangement uses TRBV6-5 and TRBJ2-1, with 9 bases fitting TRBD2. CDR1 MNHEY and CDR2 SVGAGI come from the germline V gene. This CDR3 contains 12 residues. V trimming: 8 bases; J trimming: 7 bases; junction bases outside the gene matches: 3.

This clone has a single count. J is TRBJ2-1 and V is TRBV5-4; D may be TRBD1 (6 bases). CDR3 length equals 13 residues. The V end was cut by 4 bases, the J end by 4 bases, with 9 bases between. Germline V lookup: CDR1 SGHNT, CDR2 YYREEE (reference sequence). CDR3 nucleotides: TGTGCCAGCAGCCCGGACAGTTACAATGAGCAGTTCTTC. Translation gives CASSPDSYNEQFF.

There are a few counts of this clone. The chain joins TRBV6-6 to TRBJ1-1, with D maybe TRBD1 (6 bases). The CDR3 has 15 residues. Germline V gives CDR1 MNHNY, CDR2 SVGAGI (reference sequence). With 7 bases removed from V and 0 bases from J, the gap between germline ends came to 15 bases. CDR3 protein: CASTLRGVMNTEAFF. CDR3 DNA: TGTGCCAGCACCCTCAGGGGCGTGATGAACACTGAAGCTTTCTTT.

The chain links TRBV11-2 to TRBJ2-3, with 8 bases aligning to TRBD2. Trimming removed 5 bases from V and 4 bases from J; junction bases left unmatched: 5. In germline, CDR1 is SGHAT, CDR2 FQNNGV. CDR3 length: 14 amino acids. The CDR3 sequence: CASSPGLVPDTQYF. The CDR3 DNA reads TGTGCCAGCAGCCCGGGACTAGTTCCAGATACGCAGTATTTT.

This clone has more than one count but fewer than ten. This chain links TRBV2 with TRBJ2-1; 7 bases agree with TRBD1. This CDR3 is 15 amino acids long. Germline CDR1 reads SNHLY; CDR2 reads FYNNEI. V lost 6 bases and J lost 1; bases outside the gene matches: 6. CDR3 region: CASRGDRASYNEQFF. As DNA, the CDR3 is TGTGCCAGCAGGGGCGACAGGGCTTCCTACAATGAGCAGTTCTTC.

The J gene is TRBJ2-1, the V gene TRBV20-1; TRBD2 matches 7 bases. The CDR3 contains 11 residues. Germline values: CDR1 DFQATT, CDR2 SNEGSKA (reference sequence). Germline trimming cut 2 bases from V and 12 bases from J; bases unmatched to any gene: 4. The CDR3 sequence is CSARTVAGQFF. CDR3 nucleotide sequence: TGCAGTGCTAGAACGGTAGCGGGGCAGTTCTTC.

Regarding this clone: The same CDR3 arises from other DNA sequences in this sample as well. The chain is built from TRBV7-9 and TRBJ1-2; D ambiguous. CDR1 SEHNR and CDR2 FQNEAQ come from the germline V gene (reference sequence). The CDR3 totals 13 residues. V dropped 1 base and J dropped 5 bases, with 8 bases sitting between them. The CDR3 DNA is TGTGCCAGCAGCTTAGTTTCGGGGTATGGCTACACCTTC. Translating it yields CASSLVSGYGYTF.

This chain links TRBV5-1 with TRBJ1-5; D might be TRBD1 (5 bases). The CDR3 sequence is 14 residues long. The V end was cut by 5 bases, the J end by 2 bases, with 11 bases between. From germline, CDR1 is SGHRS and CDR2 YFSETQ. The CDR3 nucleotides read TGCGCCAGCAGGGAGGGGCTTGGCAATCAGCCCCAGCATTTT. Translating it yields CASREGLGNQPQHF.

The rearrangement links TRBV30 to TRBJ2-7; 10 positions match TRBD1. The germline CDR1 and CDR2 sequences are GTSNPN and SVGIG (reference sequence). The CDR3 totals 13 residues. After removal of 4 bases from V and 3 bases from J, the junction contained 3 bases not matched to a gene. This CDR3 reads CAWKGQGNYEQYF. In DNA form, the CDR3 reads TGTGCCTGGAAGGGACAGGGGAACTACGAGCAGTACTTC.

This clone turned up a few times. V usage is TRBV30 and J usage is TRBJ2-4; 8 positions agree with TRBD1. The germline V gene encodes CDR1 GTSNPN and CDR2 SVGIG (reference sequence). CDR3 length: 14 amino acids. Germline trimming cut 0 bases from V and 7 bases from J; bases unmatched to any gene: 5. As DNA, the CDR3 is TGTGCCTGGAGTGTAGCAGGGGGCGGGAACATTCAGTACTTC. This sequence encodes CAWSVAGGGNIQYF. Drawing the rest from reference TRBV30 and TRBJ2-4, the complete variable domain is SQTIHQWPATLVQPVGSPLSLECTVEGTSNPNLYWYRQAAGRGLQLLFYSVGIGQISSEVPQNLSASRPQDRQFILSSKKLLLSDSGFYLCAWSVAGGGNIQYFGAGTRLSVL.

The CDR3 here is CASSSLGEQFF. The CDR3 nucleotides read TGTGCCAGCAGCTCCCTAGGTGAGCAGTTCTTC. The chain combines TRBV11-2 with TRBJ2-1; no clear D. Germline values: CDR1 SGHAT, CDR2 FQNNGV. Trimming took off 4 bases at V and 9 bases at J, with 7 bases between the two ends. The length of the CDR3 is 11 residues.

The chain couples TRBV6-6 to TRBJ2-3; 7 bases match TRBD1. V lost 10 bases and J lost 0; bases outside the gene matches: 1. The CDR3 covers 12 residues. Per the germline V gene, CDR1 is MNHNY and CDR2 is SVGAGI (reference sequence). The CDR3 loop reads CATDRSTDTQYF. Written as DNA, the CDR3 is TGTGCCACGGACAGGAGCACAGATACGCAGTATTTT.

The gene calls are TRBV6-5 and TRBJ2-1; TRBD1 matches 7 bases. V was pared by 6 bases and J by 0 bases, with 2 bases of the junction left unmatched. The CDR3 loop spans 14 amino acids. In germline, CDR1 is MNHEY, CDR2 SVGAGI. In DNA form, the CDR3 reads TGTGCCAGCAGCCCAGGGGGCTCCTACAATGAGCAGTTCTTC. This sequence encodes CASSPGGSYNEQFF.

The V gene is TRBV7-6, the J gene TRBJ1-2; TRBD1 agrees at 7 bases. Germline V gene lookup returns CDR1 SGHVS and CDR2 FNYEAQ. Unmatched junction bases numbered 0, after V lost 1 base and J lost 4 bases. The CDR3 has 13 amino acids. The CDR3 DNA sequence: TGTGCCAGCAGCTTAGACAGGGGCTATGGCTACACCTTC. This codes for CASSLDRGYGYTF.

J is TRBJ1-2 and V is TRBV9; D is undetermined. Deletions cut 4 bases from V and 2 bases from J, with 12 bases between. Looked up from germline, CDR1 is SGDLS and CDR2 is YYNGEE. This CDR3 region has 14 residues. CDR3 nucleotides: TGTGCCAGCAGCCCATCAGCGGAGAACTATGGCTACACCTTC. This sequence encodes CASSPSAENYGYTF.

The rearrangement uses TRBV28 and TRBJ2-7, with D possibly matching TRBD1 (7 bases). The CDR3 has 16 amino acids. Germline-derived CDR1 and CDR2 are MDHEN and SYDVKM. Deletions cut 5 bases from V and 2 bases from J, with 19 bases between. CDR3 residues: CASSGGDSLPPYEQYF. CDR3 coding DNA: TGTGCCAGCAGTGGAGGGGACAGCCTGCCCCCCTACGAGCAGTACTTC. The variable domain in full, completed from reference TRBV28 and TRBJ2-7, reads DVKVTQSSRYLVKRTGEKVFLECVQDMDHENMFWYRQDPGLGLRLIYFSYDVKMKEKGDIPEGYSVSREKKERFSLILESASTNQTSMYLCASSGGDSLPPYEQYFGPGTRLTVT.

The J gene is TRBJ2-5, the V gene TRBV11-2, with D possibly TRBD2 on 5 matching bases. The CDR3 consists of 15 residues. The germline CDR1 and CDR2 sequences are SGHAT and FQNNGV. Between the trimmed V and J ends, which lost 3 bases and 4 bases, there was a span of 15 bases. CDR3 sequence (DNA): TGTGCCAGCAGCTTTACGGACTTTGGAACAGAGACCCAGTACTTC. Encoded protein: CASSFTDFGTETQYF.

The rearrangement joins TRBV18 to TRBJ2-6; 7 bases align to TRBD1. The CDR3 is made up of 15 amino acids. The V gene end was trimmed by 3 bases and the J gene end by 9 bases; junction bases not matched to a gene: 8. Germline V gives CDR1 KGHSH, CDR2 LQKENI. CDR3 nucleotide sequence: TGTGCCAGCTCACCGACAGGGCCCTCTGACAACGTCCTGACTTTC. The encoded protein is CASSPTGPSDNVLTF. Supplemented by reference TRBV18 and TRBJ2-6, the full variable domain reads NAGVMQNPRHLVRRRGQEARLRCSPMKGHSHVYWYRQLPEEGLKFMVYLQKENIIDESGMPKERFSAEFPKEGPSILRIQQVVRGDSAAYFCASSPTGPSDNVLTFGAGSRLTVL.

CDR3 bases: TGTGCCAGCTCCCTTAGCGGGGGGGCCTCAGAGACCCAGTACTTC. Protein sequence: CASSLSGGASETQYF. The gene calls are TRBV18 and TRBJ2-5; 11 bases line up with TRBD2. In germline, CDR1 is KGHSH, CDR2 LQKENI. The CDR3 spans 15 residues. Trimming cost V 6 bases and J 4 bases; bases outside gene matches: 7.

V gene TRBV10-3 combines with J gene TRBJ1-5; no reliable D call. This CDR3 spans 14 amino acids. From germline, CDR1 is ENHRY and CDR2 SYGVKD. The V and J ends lost 0 bases and 4 bases respectively, with 7 bases between them. In DNA form, the CDR3 reads TGTGCCATCAGTGAGTCGACGGGTAATCAGCCCCAGCATTTT. Its protein is CAISESTGNQPQHF.

V usage is TRBV6-6 and J usage is TRBJ1-1, with a possible D match to TRBD1 (6 bases). The length of the CDR3 is 14 residues. Germline CDR1 is MNHNY and CDR2 is SVGAGI (reference sequence). V was cut by 4 bases and J by 3 bases, with 12 bases left in between. The CDR3 loop is CASSLAGVYTEAFF. For the CDR3, the DNA is TGTGCCAGCAGTTTGGCAGGGGTGTACACTGAAGCTTTCTTT.

V and J are TRBV6-1 and TRBJ2-5; 9 nucleotides line up with TRBD2. Losses at the gene ends were 6 bases for V and 1 base for J; bases not matched to a gene: 6. There are 15 residues in the CDR3. Germline-derived CDR1 and CDR2 are MNHNS and SASEGT. The CDR3, as DNA: TGTGCCAGCAGCGCGGGGGGGACTGTCCAAGAGACCCAGTACTTC. Amino acids: CASSAGGTVQETQYF.